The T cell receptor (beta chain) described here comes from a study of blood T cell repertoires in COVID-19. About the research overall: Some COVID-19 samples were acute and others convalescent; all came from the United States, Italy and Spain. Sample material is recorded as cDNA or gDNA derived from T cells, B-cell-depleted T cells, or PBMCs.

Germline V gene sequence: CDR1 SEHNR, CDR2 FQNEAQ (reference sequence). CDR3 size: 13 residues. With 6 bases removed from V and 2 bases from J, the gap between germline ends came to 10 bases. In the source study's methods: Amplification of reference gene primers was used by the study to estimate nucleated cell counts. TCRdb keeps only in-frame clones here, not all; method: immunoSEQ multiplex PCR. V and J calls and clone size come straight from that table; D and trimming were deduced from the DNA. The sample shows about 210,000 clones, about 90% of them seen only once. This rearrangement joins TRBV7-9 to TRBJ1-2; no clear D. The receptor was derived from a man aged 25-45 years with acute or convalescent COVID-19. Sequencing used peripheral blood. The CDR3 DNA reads TGTGCCAGCAGGTTGACGGGGAACTATGGCTACACCTTC. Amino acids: CASRLTGNYGYTF.